The entry below gives a single T cell receptor (beta chain) sequence along with its context. Its target is not known. The data were produced by immunoSEQ multiplex PCR, yet TCRdb's version contains in-frame clones alone and is incomplete. The sample lists fewer than 75,000 clones; 78% were seen once. Upon completion of more than eight days in culture, CD4+ T cells were isolated. BNT162b2 vaccine or mRNA-1273 vaccine was given to participants in two doses. IL-2 medium supplanted half the medium on days 3 and 7. V was clipped by 7 bases and J by 4 bases; unmatched bases: 10. CDR1 and CDR2 from the germline V gene are WSHSY and SAAADI. The CDR3 length is 16 residues. This sample was included in a study of vaccination effects on CD4 cells after COVID-19. Study-wide context: With roughly 10 ug/ml peptides and around 9.6 IU/ml IL-2, over 1.5 million PBMC per well were cultured.

The study, taken as a whole, reports: Few convalescent patients and no early post-infection timepoints were included in the study.

V and J are TRBV10-2 and TRBJ2-3; 11 bases match TRBD1. This receptor was identified in a human donor who received a COVID-19 vaccine. The sample consisted of CD4+ T cells from PBMCs cultured without peptide, taken after COVID-19 vaccination. CDR3 amino acids: CASNAPGQGGADTQYF. CDR3 sequence (DNA): TGCGCCAGCAATGCACCGGGACAGGGGGGGGCAGATACGCAGTATTTT.